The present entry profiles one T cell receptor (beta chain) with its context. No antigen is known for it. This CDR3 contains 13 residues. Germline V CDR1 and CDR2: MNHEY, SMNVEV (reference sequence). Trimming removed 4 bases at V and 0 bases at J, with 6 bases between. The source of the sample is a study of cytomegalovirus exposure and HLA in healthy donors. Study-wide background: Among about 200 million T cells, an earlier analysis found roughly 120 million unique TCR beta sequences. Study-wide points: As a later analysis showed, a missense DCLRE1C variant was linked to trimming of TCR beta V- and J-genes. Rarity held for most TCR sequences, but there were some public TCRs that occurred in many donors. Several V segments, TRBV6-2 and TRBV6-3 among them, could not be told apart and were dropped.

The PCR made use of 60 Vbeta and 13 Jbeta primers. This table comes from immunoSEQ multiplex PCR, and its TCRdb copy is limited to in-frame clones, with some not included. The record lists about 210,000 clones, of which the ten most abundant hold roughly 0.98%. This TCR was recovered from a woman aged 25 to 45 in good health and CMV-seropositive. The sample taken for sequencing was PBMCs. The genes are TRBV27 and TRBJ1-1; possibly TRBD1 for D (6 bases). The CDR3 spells CASSYRVNTEAFF. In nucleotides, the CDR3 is TGTGCCAGCAGTTACAGGGTGAACACTGAAGCTTTCTTT.